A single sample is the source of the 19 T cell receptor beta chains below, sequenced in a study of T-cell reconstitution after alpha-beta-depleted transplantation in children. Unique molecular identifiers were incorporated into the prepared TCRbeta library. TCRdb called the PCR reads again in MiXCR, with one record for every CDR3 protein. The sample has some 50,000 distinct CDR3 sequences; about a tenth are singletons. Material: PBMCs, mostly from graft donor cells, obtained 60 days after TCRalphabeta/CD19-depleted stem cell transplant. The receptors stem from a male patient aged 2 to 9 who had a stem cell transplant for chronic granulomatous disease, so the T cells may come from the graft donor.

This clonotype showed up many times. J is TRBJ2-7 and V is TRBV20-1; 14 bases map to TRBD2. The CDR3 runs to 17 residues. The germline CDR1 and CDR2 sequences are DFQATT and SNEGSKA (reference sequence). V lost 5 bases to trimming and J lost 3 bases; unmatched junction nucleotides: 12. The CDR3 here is CSAPTPWGLAGDYEQYF. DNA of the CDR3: TGCAGTGCTCCGACGCCCTGGGGACTAGCGGGAGACTACGAGCAGTACTTC.

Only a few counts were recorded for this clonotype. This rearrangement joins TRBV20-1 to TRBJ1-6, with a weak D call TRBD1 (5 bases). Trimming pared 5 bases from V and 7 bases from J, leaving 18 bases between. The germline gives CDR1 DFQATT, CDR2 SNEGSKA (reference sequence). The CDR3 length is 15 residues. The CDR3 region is CSAPSGWGGNSPLHF. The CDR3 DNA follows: TGCAGTGCTCCTTCGGGGTGGGGGGGAAATTCACCCCTCCACTTT.

The CDR3 DNA sequence: TGCAGTGCTAGGCGGGGGGACAGGGCCACTGAAGCTTTCTTT. Translation gives CSARRGDRATEAFF. The chain employs TRBV20-1 and TRBJ1-1; 9 bases are a match to TRBD1. The CDR3 is 14 residues long. V lost 3 bases, J lost 4 bases, and 6 bases stayed unmatched. Germline V gene sequence: CDR1 DFQATT, CDR2 SNEGSKA (reference sequence).

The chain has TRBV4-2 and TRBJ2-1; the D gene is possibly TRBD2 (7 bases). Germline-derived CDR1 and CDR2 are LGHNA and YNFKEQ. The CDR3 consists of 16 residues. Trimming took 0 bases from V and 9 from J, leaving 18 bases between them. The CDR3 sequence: CASSQEEGGGRAEQFF. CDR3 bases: TGTGCCAGCAGCCAAGAGGAGGGGGGAGGGCGTGCTGAGCAGTTCTTC.

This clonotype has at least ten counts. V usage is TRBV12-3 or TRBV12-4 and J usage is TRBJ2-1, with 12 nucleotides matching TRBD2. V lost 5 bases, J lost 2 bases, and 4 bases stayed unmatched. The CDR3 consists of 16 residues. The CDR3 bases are TGTGCCAGCAGTATACTAGCGGGAGGACCCTACAATGAGCAGTTCTTC. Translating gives CASSILAGGPYNEQFF.

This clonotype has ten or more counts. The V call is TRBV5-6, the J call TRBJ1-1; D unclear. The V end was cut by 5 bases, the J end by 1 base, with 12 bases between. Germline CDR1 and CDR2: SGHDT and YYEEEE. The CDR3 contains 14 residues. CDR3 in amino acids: CASRRLWGNTEAFF. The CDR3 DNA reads TGTGCCAGCAGGCGCCTTTGGGGGAACACTGAAGCTTTCTTT.

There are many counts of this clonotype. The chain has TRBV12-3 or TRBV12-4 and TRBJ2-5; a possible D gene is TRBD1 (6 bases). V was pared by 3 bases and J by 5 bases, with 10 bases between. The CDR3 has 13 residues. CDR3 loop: CASSFTGLETQYF. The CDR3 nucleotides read TGTGCCAGCAGTTTCACAGGGTTGGAGACCCAGTACTTC.

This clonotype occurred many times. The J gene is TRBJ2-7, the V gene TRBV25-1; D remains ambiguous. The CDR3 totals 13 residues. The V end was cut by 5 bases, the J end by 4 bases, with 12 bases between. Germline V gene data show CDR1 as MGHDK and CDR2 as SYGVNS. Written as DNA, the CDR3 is TGTGCCAGCAGTAGGCCAGGACCATACGAGCAGTACTTC. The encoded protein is CASSRPGPYEQYF.

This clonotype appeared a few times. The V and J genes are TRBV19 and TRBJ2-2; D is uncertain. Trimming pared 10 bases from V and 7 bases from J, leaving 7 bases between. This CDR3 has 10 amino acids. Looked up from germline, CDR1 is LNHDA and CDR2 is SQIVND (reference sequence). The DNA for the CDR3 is TGTGCCACCCTTCACGGGGAGCTGTTTTTT. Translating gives CATLHGELFF.

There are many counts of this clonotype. The CDR3 region is CATYPKGLADDNEQFF. CDR3 DNA: TGTGCCACATACCCCAAAGGACTAGCGGACGACAATGAGCAGTTCTTC. The V gene is TRBV6-1, the J gene TRBJ2-1; 10 nucleotides agree with TRBD2. Trimming cost V 10 bases and J 5 bases; bases outside gene matches: 14. The germline gives CDR1 MNHNS, CDR2 SASEGT. This CDR3 contains 16 residues.

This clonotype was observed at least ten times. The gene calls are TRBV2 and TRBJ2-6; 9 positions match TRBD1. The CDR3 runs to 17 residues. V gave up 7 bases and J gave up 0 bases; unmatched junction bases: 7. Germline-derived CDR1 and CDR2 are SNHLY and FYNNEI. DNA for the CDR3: TGTGCCAGCACCGTGAGGGACAGGGTCTCTGGGGCCAACGTCCTGACTTTC. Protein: CASTVRDRVSGANVLTF.

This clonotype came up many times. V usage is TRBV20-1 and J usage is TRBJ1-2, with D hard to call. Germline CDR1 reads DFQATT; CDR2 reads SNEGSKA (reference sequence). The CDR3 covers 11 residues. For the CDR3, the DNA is TGCATCCCGGGCGATGACTATGGCTACACCTTC. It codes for CIPGDDYGYTF.

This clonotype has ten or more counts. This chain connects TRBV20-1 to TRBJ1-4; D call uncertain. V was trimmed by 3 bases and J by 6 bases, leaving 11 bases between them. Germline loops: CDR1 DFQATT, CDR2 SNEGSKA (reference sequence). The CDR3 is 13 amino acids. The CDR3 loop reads CSARRITDEKLFF. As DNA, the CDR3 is TGCAGTGCTAGGAGGATAACCGATGAAAAACTGTTTTTT.

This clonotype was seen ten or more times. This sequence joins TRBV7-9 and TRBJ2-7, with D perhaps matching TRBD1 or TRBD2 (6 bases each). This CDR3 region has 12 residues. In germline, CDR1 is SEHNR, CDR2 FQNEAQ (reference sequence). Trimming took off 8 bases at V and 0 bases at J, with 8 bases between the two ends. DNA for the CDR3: TGTGCCAGCGAGGGGGGCTCCTACGAGCAGTACTTC. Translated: CASEGGSYEQYF.

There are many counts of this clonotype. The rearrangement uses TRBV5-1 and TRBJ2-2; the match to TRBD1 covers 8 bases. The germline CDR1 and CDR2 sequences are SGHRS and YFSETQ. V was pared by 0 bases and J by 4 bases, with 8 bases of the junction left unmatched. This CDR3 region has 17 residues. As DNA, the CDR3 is TGCGCCAGCAGCTTGGACAGGGGGATCAAGGTCACCGGGGAGCTGTTTTTT. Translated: CASSLDRGIKVTGELFF. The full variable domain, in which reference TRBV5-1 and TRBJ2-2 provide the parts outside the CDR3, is KAGVTQTPRYLIKTRGQQVTLSCSPISGHRSVSWYQQTPGQGLQFLFEYFSETQRNKGNFPGRFSGRQFSNSRSEMNVSTLELGDSALYLCASSLDRGIKVTGELFFGEGSRLTVL.

In nucleotides, the CDR3 is TGTGCCAGCAGTCCTCTTGGCGAGGGAAGTGGAAACACCATATATTTT. Protein: CASSPLGEGSGNTIYF. This rearrangement joins TRBV27 to TRBJ1-3, with D unresolved. The CDR3 sequence is 16 residues long. Germline V gene data show CDR1 as MNHEY and CDR2 as SMNVEV (reference sequence). The ends were cut back, 5 bases at V and 3 bases at J, with 17 bases in the middle.

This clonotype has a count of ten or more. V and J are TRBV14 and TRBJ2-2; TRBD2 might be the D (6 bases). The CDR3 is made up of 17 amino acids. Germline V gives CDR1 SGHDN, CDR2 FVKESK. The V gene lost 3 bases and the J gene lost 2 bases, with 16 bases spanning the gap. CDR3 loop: CASSHIRLVTNTGELFF. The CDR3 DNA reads TGTGCCAGCAGCCATATCCGACTAGTTACCAACACCGGGGAGCTGTTTTTT.

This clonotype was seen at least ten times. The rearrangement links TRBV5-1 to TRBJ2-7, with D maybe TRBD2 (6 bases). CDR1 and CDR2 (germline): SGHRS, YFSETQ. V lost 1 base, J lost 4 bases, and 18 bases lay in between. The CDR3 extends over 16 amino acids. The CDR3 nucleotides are TGCGCCAGCAGCTTGAAATACGGGGGAGTCGAGTACGAGCAGTACTTC. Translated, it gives CASSLKYGGVEYEQYF.

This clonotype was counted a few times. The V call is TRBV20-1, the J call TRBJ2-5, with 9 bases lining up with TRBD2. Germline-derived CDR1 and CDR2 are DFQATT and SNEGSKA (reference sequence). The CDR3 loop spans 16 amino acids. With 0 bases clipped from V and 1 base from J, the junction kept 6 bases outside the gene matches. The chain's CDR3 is CSARDPGGRAQETQYF. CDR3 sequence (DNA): TGCAGTGCTAGAGACCCCGGCGGGAGGGCCCAAGAGACCCAGTACTTC.